This T cell receptor (beta chain) emerged from a study of technical replicates of blood from several donors. Germline values: CDR1 SGHNT, CDR2 YYREEE (reference sequence). Trimming pared 4 bases from V and 3 bases from J, leaving 14 bases between. The CDR3 runs to 14 residues. Produced via immunoSEQ multiplex PCR; TCRdb's table is partial and in-frame only. The sample includes some 80,000 clones, roughly nine tenths seen only once; the top ten take around 0.25%. The specimen was T cells isolated from PBMCs. The origin of this receptor is a human donor in good health. V gene TRBV5-4 combines with J gene TRBJ2-7; no reliable D call. The chain's CDR3 is CASSLGHGRYEQYF. CDR3 in DNA: TGTGCCAGCAGCCTTGGTCATGGGCGCTACGAGCAGTACTTC.